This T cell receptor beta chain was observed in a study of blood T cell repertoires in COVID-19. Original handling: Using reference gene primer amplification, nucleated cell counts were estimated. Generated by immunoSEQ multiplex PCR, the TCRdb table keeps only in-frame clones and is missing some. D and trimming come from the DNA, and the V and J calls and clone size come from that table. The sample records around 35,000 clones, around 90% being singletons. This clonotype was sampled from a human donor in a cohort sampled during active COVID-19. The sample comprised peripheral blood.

The CDR3 DNA reads TGTGCCAGCAGTGAAGCGCTAGGAGGGGACCAAGAGACCCAGTACTTC. It translates to CASSEALGGDQETQYF. The chain combines TRBV2 with TRBJ2-5; D is perhaps TRBD2 (6 bases). Trimming pared 0 bases from V and 0 bases from J, leaving 11 bases between. In germline, CDR1 is SNHLY, CDR2 FYNNEI. The CDR3 is made up of 16 amino acids. The full variable domain, its missing parts supplied by reference TRBV2 and TRBJ2-5, is EPEVTQTPSHQVTQMGQEVILRCVPISNHLYFYWYRQILGQKVEFLVSFYNNEISEKSEIFDDQFSVERPDGSNFTLKIRSTKLEDSAMYFCASSEALGGDQETQYFGPGTRLLVL.